The 12 T cell receptor beta chains given below trace back to one sample, sequenced in a study of cytotoxic CD8 clonotypes in ibrutinib-treated CLL (dated by TCRdb to the early 2020s). In the paper's terms, the time point label means: 12 months on ibrutinib. The protocol used for the library was the immunoSEQ multiplex PCR assay. TCRdb provides this immuneACCESS table in a form limited to in-frame rearrangements. Some clones are lacking; in checked studies, under half of them reflect an unresolved V gene, and why the rest are absent is not known. Counted in this sample were roughly 130,000 clones; 70% to 80% of them appeared once. The ten largest clonotypes hold 9.5% to 15% of the sample. The specimen was PBMCs, collected after 12 months of ibrutinib treatment. The receptors derive from a human donor with chronic lymphocytic leukemia.

This chain uses TRBV2 with TRBJ1-1, with D maybe TRBD1 (5 bases). The CDR3 extends over 13 amino acids. Trimming pared 7 bases from V and 5 bases from J, leaving 14 bases between. Per the germline V gene, CDR1 is SNHLY and CDR2 is FYNNEI. The CDR3 DNA reads TGTGCCAGCAACCGGGGGTCGGGAACTGAAGCTTTCTTT. Translated, it gives CASNRGSGTEAFF.

The chain joins TRBV18 to TRBJ2-7; D not resolved. Germline lookup yields CDR1 KGHSH and CDR2 LQKENI. V dropped 2 bases and J dropped 3 bases, with 14 bases sitting between them. The CDR3 covers 15 residues. The DNA for the CDR3 is TGTGCCAGCTCACCATCAACACCCCACTACTACGAGCAGTACTTC. Protein sequence: CASSPSTPHYYEQYF. Looking up the rest from reference TRBV18 and TRBJ2-7 gives the full variable domain: NAGVMQNPRHLVRRRGQEARLRCSPMKGHSHVYWYRQLPEEGLKFMVYLQKENIIDESGMPKERFSAEFPKEGPSILRIQQVVRGDSAAYFCASSPSTPHYYEQYFGPGTRLTVT.

In this sample, this clone turned up many times. The chain has TRBV7-8 and TRBJ1-2; D is undetermined. The CDR3 extends over 15 amino acids. The germline V and J ends were trimmed by 1 base and 4 bases, with 13 bases remaining between them. Germline V gene sequence: CDR1 SGHVS, CDR2 FQNEAQ. Here the CDR3 DNA reads TGTGCCAGCAGCTTAGAATTCGGCAATTTCTATGGCTACACCTTC. Its protein is CASSLEFGNFYGYTF.

J is TRBJ1-1 and V is TRBV6-5; D not resolved. The CDR3 extends over 14 amino acids. Trimming removed 7 bases from V and 1 base from J, with 13 bases in between. Germline assignment: CDR1 MNHEY and CDR2 SVGAGI. CDR3 nucleotides: TGTGCCAGCATCAAACGGAGGTCGAACACTGAAGCTTTCTTT. Protein: CASIKRRSNTEAFF.

This chain uses TRBV7-9 with TRBJ2-3; D possibly corresponds to TRBD2 (6 bases). Trimming removed 3 bases from V and 5 bases from J, with 15 bases in between. The CDR3 consists of 15 residues. The V gene's germline CDR1 is SEHNR and CDR2 FQNEAQ (reference sequence). The CDR3 nucleotides are TGTGCCAGCAGCTTCCTTGCGGGGCCGGGAGATACGCAGTATTTT. Protein sequence: CASSFLAGPGDTQYF.

This chain joins TRBV14 and TRBJ2-1, with D unclear. The CDR3 has 13 residues. V gave up 1 base and J gave up 4 bases, with 5 bases separating them. Germline V gene lookup returns CDR1 SGHDN and CDR2 FVKESK. CDR3 DNA sequence: TGTGCCAGCAGCCAAGTTTGGTACAATGAGCAGTTCTTC. Encoded protein: CASSQVWYNEQFF.

This clone was counted a few times. The V and J genes are TRBV7-3 and TRBJ1-2; D not resolved. The CDR3 runs 16 residues. CDR1 SGHTA and CDR2 FQGTGA come from the germline V gene. V lost 5 bases to trimming and J lost 7 bases, with 23 bases between them. Here the CDR3 reads CASSQNPVNPGSGYTF. CDR3 coding DNA: TGTGCCAGCAGCCAAAATCCCGTAAATCCAGGATCTGGCTACACCTTC.

This chain links TRBV7-2 with TRBJ2-5, with 7 positions matching TRBD2. The CDR3 runs 12 residues. Per germline, CDR1 SGHTA and CDR2 FQGNSA. Trimming at V came to 6 bases and at J to 5 bases, leaving 3 bases not matched to a gene. The CDR3 DNA follows: TGTGCCAGCAGTCGGGGGGAGGAGACCCAGTACTTC. This gives the protein CASSRGEETQYF. The whole variable domain, remainder taken from reference TRBV7-2 and TRBJ2-5, is GAGVSQSPSNKVTEKGKDVELRCDPISGHTALYWYRQSLGQGLEFLIYFQGNSAPDKSGLPSDRFSAERTGGSVSTLTIQRTQQEDSAVYLCASSRGEETQYFGPGTRLLVL.

This clone was picked up a small number of times. This chain connects TRBV7-2 to TRBJ1-3; possible D gene TRBD1, 5 bases. Germline CDR1 and CDR2: SGHTA and FQGNSA. This CDR3 region has 15 residues. Trimming shortened V by 3 bases and J by 2 bases, and 11 bases separated the two germline ends. The CDR3 nucleotides read TGTGCCAGCAGCTTGTCCTCAGGGACTGGAAACACCATATATTTT. Its translation: CASSLSSGTGNTIYF.

The rearrangement joins TRBV9 to TRBJ2-7; 12 nucleotides match TRBD2. V gave up 4 bases and J gave up 2 bases; unmatched junction bases: 4. The germline gives CDR1 SGDLS, CDR2 YYNGEE. The CDR3 is 15 residues long. The CDR3 region has the DNA TGTGCCAGCAGCTTGGGACTAGCGGGCGCCTACGAGCAGTACTTC. Translation: CASSLGLAGAYEQYF.

The chain couples TRBV28 to TRBJ2-3, with D tentatively TRBD1 (5 bases). The V end was cut by 8 bases, the J end by 1 base, with 13 bases between. The CDR3 runs 14 residues. Germline V gene lookup returns CDR1 MDHEN and CDR2 SYDVKM. The CDR3 sequence is CASRGHQGTDTQYF. The CDR3 nucleotides are TGTGCCAGCCGCGGACACCAAGGCACAGATACGCAGTATTTT.

The CDR3 DNA follows: TGTGCCAGCAGGGCAGACAGGGGGCTTTACGAGCAGTACTTC. This translates into CASRADRGLYEQYF. V gene TRBV6-1 combines with J gene TRBJ2-7; 10 bases fit TRBD1. With V trimmed by 6 bases and J by 4 bases, 6 bases remained unmatched. The CDR3 runs 14 residues. Per the germline V gene, CDR1 is MNHNS and CDR2 is SASEGT.